Included here is one TCR beta chain sequence, with context. TCRdb reanalysed the RT-PCR reads using MiXCR and keeps one entry per CDR3 protein. This sample has about 960,000 distinct CDR3 sequences, with 15% to 20% found just once. After removal of 3 bases from V and 6 bases from J, the junction contained 10 bases not matched to a gene. CDR3 length equals 17 residues. CDR1 SGHRS and CDR2 YFSETQ come from the germline V gene. The sample originates from a study of patients and donors after allogeneic stem cell transplantation. Sequencing input: blood, either unsorted or a sorted T cell fraction (not recorded which). This TCR derives from a human donor who was either an allogeneic HSCT recipient or a stem cell or donor lymphocyte infusion donor (not recorded which). It is not recorded whose cells these are; they may come from a transplant donor. The V gene is TRBV5-1, the J gene TRBJ2-5; 14 bases align to TRBD2. CDR3 coding DNA: TGCGCCAGCAGCTCCGTAATCGGGACTAGCGGGAGTAAGACCCAGTACTTC. Its protein product is CASSSVIGTSGSKTQYF. Drawing the rest from reference TRBV5-1 and TRBJ2-5, the complete variable domain is KAGVTQTPRYLIKTRGQQVTLSCSPISGHRSVSWYQQTPGQGLQFLFEYFSETQRNKGNFPGRFSGRQFSNSRSEMNVSTLELGDSALYLCASSSVIGTSGSKTQYFGPGTRLLVL.